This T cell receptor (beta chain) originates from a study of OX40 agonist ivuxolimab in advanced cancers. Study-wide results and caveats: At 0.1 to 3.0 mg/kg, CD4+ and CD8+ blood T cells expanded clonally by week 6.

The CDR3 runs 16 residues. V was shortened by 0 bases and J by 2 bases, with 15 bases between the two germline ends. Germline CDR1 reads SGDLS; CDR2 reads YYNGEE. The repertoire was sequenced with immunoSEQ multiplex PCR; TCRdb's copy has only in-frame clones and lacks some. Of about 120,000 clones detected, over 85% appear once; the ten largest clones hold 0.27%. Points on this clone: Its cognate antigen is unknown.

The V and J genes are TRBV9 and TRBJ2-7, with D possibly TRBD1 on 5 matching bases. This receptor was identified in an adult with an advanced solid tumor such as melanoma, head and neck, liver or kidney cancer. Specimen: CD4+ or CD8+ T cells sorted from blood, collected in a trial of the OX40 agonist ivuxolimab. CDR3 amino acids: CASSVGGDSYPYEQYF. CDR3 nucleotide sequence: TGTGCCAGCAGCGTAGGCGGTGACAGTTACCCCTACGAGCAGTACTTC. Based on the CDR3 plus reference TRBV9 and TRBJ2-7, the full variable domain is DSGVTQTPKHLITATGQRVTLRCSPRSGDLSVYWYQQSLDQGLQFLIQYYNGEERAKGNILERFSAQQFPDLHSELNLSSLELGDSALYFCASSVGGDSYPYEQYFGPGTRLTVT.